Below, one T cell receptor beta chain is given with its context. This entry comes from a study of cytomegalovirus exposure and HLA in healthy donors. The CDR3 loop spans 14 amino acids. The junction had 9 bases not matched to a gene; V was cut back by 10 bases and J by 5 bases. Germline V CDR1 and CDR2: MDHEN, SYDVKM. The method was immunoSEQ multiplex PCR; TCRdb's version includes in-frame clones alone and lacks a portion of them. The table shows over 200,000 clones, with about nine tenths occurring only once. The sequence was collected from a woman in her late teens or twenties in good health and CMV-seropositive. The source material was PBMCs. V is TRBV28 and J is TRBJ1-4; 8 nucleotides match TRBD1. The CDR3 spells CATSRDRQNEKLFF. CDR3 in DNA: TGTGCCACCAGCCGGGACAGGCAAAATGAAAAACTGTTTTTT.